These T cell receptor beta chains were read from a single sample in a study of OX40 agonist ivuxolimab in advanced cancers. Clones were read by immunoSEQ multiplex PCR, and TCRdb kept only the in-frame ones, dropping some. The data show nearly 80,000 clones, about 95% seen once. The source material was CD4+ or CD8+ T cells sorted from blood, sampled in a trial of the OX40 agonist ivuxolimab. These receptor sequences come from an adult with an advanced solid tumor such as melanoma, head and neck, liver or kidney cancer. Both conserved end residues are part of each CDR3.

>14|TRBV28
CASSLRGSGNTIYF
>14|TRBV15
CATSRDVGNQPQHF
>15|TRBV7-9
CASSLQGQEYYGYTF
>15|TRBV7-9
CASRPPGQGTFEQYF
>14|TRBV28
CASSLGLASYEQYF
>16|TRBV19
CASSYPTGERGQPQHF
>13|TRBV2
CASNLGGYNEQFF
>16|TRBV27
CASSHGGFGRNNEQFF
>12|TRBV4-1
CASSQGEGIQYF
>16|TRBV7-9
CASSLEENGLGDTQYF
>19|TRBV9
CASSEEGTPGWGTNYGYTF
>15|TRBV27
CASLTSRGATDTQYF
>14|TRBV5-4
CASSLGQGLYEQYF
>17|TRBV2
CASSEALGAGGVNEQFF
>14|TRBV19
CASSQFGQNTEAFF
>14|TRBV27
CASSLLGQGDEQYF
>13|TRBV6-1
CASIRAGAYEQYF
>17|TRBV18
CASSPSGTPDSNYGYTF
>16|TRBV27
CASSLSLPGLAETQYF
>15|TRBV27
CASRETLGDPYGYTF
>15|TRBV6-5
CASSYSQGFNYGYTF
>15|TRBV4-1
CASSQDGRGPDTQYF
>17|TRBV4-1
CASSQDQTVDDNSPLHF
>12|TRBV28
CASGEMGYGYTF
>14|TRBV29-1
CSVGLAGGVDTQYF
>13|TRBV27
CASSLRGYETQYF
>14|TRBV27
CASSLRAVNYEQYF
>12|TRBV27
CASSGSSYEQYF
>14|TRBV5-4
CASSRGFLGSPLHF
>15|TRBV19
CASSIGTRSTDTQYF
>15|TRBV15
CATSIPGLANNEQFF
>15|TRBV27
CASSGQGHVFNIQYF
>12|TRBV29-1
CSVTKGGYGYTF
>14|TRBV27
CASSYGQGADTQYF
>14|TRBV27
CASSAYSRAYEQYF
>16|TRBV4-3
CASSQARVAAQETQYF
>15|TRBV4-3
CASSRGTGVSYEQYF
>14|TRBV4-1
CASSQAIGANVLTF
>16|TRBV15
CATTPGTSGSVDTQYF
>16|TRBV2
CASHSSSRTASYEQYF
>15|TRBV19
CASSMPTGEDNEQFF
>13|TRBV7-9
CASTPSNTGELFF
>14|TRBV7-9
CASSPTGVNTEAFF
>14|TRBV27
CASTWVGSGTEAFF
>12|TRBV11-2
CASTGQGYEQYF
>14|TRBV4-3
CASSQDFEHNEQFF
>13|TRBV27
CASSLSQYNEQFF
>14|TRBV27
CASSSGQGVQPQHF